A selection of T cell receptor beta chains follows, all from one sample in a study of cytomegalovirus exposure and HLA in healthy donors. Profiling relied on immunoSEQ multiplex PCR, and the TCRdb table lists in-frame clones only, not all of them. Altogether over 70,000 clones are present, 80% being singletons, with the ten largest covering around 2%. Source material: PBMCs. Every receptor here comes from a man between 18 and 35 years old in good health and CMV-seronegative. The conserved cysteine and the conserved F or W are not part of the CDR3 here.

v_call	j_call	cdr3_aa
TRBV10-3	TRBJ1-5	AIRPGQQGQPQH
TRBV5-1	TRBJ1-2	ASSPRTGGLYT
TRBV30	TRBJ2-3	AWSGQTDRLGTDTQY
TRBV30	TRBJ1-1	AWSFRDRDTEAF
TRBV28	TRBJ1-1	ATSTGGAFTEAF
TRBV5-6	TRBJ1-6	ASSGSGRPYSPLH
TRBV18	TRBJ1-5	ASSPGAGGQPQH
TRBV5-1	TRBJ1-1	ASSSTGMNTEAF
TRBV29-1	TRBJ2-2	STTGSGGGIGELF
TRBV6-5	TRBJ1-1	ASSVRENTEAF
TRBV5-4	TRBJ2-7	ASSPGTSGGAWSSEQY
TRBV27	TRBJ1-2	ARDRGLGGYT
TRBV19	TRBJ2-5	ASSIDGFSETQY
TRBV6-6	TRBJ2-3	ASSFGGSSTDTQY
TRBV7-2	TRBJ1-6	ASRKDRYLNSPLH
TRBV5-1	TRBJ1-5	ASRPGTETNQPQH
TRBV15	TRBJ1-6	ATRREAGSPLH
TRBV10-3	TRBJ1-1	AISEGQGKEAVAF
TRBV27	TRBJ1-5	ASSRDRGSQPQH
TRBV6-1	TRBJ1-1	ATSLWNTEAF
TRBV2	TRBJ2-1	ASSDSGGTYNEQF
TRBV6-4	TRBJ1-6	ASSASGTGGLSYNSPLH
TRBV7-6	TRBJ2-1	ASSLEGALLNEQF
TRBV18	TRBJ2-1	ASSWDTHNEQF
TRBV5-1	TRBJ1-5	ASRKNDRSSNQPQH
TRBV18	TRBJ2-3	ASSRASGGSTDTQY
TRBV18	NA	ASSPPSSLYEQY
TRBV9	TRBJ2-1	ASSVDSLSYNEQF
TRBV19	TRBJ1-2	ASNPPGWDYGYT
TRBV6-1	TRBJ1-6	ASSHGGGLGSPLH
TRBV6-6	TRBJ1-2	ASSRDSDYGYT
TRBV7-9	TRBJ1-2	ASSEVGGPDNYGYT